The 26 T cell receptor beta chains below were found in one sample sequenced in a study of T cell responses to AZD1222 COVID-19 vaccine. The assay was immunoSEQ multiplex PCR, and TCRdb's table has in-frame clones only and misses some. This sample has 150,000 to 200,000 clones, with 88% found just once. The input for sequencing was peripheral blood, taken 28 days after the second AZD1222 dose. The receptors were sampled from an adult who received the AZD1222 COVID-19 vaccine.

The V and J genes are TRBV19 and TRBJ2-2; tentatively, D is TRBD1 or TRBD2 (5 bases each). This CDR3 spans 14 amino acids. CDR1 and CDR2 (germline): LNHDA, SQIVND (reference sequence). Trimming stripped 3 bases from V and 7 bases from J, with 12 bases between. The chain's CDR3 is CASSIQGAGGELFF. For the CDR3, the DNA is TGTGCCAGTAGTATTCAAGGGGCGGGCGGGGAGCTGTTTTTT. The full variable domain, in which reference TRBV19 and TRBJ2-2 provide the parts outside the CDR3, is DGGITQSPKYLFRKEGQNVTLSCEQNLNHDAMYWYRQDPGQGLRLIYYSQIVNDFQKGDIAEGYSVSREKKESFPLTVTSAQKNPTAFYLCASSIQGAGGELFFGEGSRLTVL.

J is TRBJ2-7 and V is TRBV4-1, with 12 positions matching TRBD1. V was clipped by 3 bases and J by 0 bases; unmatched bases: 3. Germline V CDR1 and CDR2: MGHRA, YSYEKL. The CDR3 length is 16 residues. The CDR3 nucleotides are TGCGCCAGCAGCCATGGGGGACAGGGGGCCTCCTACGAGCAGTACTTC. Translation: CASSHGGQGASYEQYF.

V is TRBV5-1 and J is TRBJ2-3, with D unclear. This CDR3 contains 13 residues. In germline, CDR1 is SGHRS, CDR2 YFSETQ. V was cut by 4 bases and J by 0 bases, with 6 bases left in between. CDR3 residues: CASSPESTDTQYF. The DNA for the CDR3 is TGCGCCAGCAGCCCGGAGAGCACAGATACGCAGTATTTT.

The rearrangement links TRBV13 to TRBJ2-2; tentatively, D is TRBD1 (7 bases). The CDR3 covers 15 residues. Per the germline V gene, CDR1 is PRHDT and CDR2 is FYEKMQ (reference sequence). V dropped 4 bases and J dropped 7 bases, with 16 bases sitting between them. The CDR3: CASSSRIRGVGELFF. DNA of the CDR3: TGTGCCAGCAGCTCCCGAATCAGGGGGGTCGGGGAGCTGTTTTTT. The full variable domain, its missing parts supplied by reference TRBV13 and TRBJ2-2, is AAGVIQSPRHLIKEKRETATLKCYPIPRHDTVYWYQQGPGQDPQFLISFYEKMQSDKGSIPDRFSAQQFSDYHSELNMSSLELGDSALYFCASSSRIRGVGELFFGEGSRLTVL.

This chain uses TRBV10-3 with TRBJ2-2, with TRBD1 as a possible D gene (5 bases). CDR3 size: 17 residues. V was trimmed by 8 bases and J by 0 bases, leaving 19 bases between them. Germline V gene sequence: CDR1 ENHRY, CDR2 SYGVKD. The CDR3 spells CAIHNPGSGTNTGELFF. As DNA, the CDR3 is TGTGCCATCCACAACCCCGGATCAGGGACGAACACCGGGGAGCTGTTTTTT.

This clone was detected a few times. The CDR3 region is CASSQDLAAYEQYF. The CDR3 region has the DNA TGTGCCAGCAGCCAAGATTTGGCAGCCTACGAGCAGTACTTC. V gene TRBV14 combines with J gene TRBJ2-7; D is unclear. V was pared by 0 bases and J by 2 bases, with 8 bases between. Looked up from germline, CDR1 is SGHDN and CDR2 is FVKESK. The CDR3 is made up of 14 amino acids.

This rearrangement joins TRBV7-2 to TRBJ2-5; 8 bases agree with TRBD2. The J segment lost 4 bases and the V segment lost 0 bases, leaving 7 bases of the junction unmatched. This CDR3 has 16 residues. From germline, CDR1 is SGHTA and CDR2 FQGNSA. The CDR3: CASSLAGAGVGETQYF. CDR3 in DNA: TGTGCCAGCAGCTTAGCGGGAGCGGGAGTAGGAGAGACCCAGTACTTC.

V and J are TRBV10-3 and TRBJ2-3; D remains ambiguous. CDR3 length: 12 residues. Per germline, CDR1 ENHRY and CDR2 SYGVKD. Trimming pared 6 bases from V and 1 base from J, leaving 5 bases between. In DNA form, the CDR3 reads TGTGCCATCAGCGACCGCACAGATACGCAGTATTTT. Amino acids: CAISDRTDTQYF.

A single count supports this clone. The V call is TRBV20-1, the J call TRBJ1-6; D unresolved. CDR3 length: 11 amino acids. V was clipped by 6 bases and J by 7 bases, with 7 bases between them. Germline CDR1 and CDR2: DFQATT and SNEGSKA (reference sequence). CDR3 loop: CSARLNSPLHF. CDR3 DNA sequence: TGCAGTGCACGCTTGAATTCACCCCTCCACTTT.

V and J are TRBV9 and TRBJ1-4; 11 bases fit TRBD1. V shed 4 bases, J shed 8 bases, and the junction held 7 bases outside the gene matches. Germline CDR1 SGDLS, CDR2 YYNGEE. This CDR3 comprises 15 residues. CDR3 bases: TGTGCCAGCAGCCCAGCGGGACAGGGGGACGAAAAACTGTTTTTT. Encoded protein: CASSPAGQGDEKLFF.

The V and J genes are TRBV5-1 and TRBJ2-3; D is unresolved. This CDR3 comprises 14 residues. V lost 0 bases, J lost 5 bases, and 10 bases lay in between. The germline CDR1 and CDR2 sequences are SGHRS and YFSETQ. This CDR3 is CASSLGEGRDTQYF. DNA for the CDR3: TGCGCCAGCAGCTTGGGAGAAGGGCGAGATACGCAGTATTTT.

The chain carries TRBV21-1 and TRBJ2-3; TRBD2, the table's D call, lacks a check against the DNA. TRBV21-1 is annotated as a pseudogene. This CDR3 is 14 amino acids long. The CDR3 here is CASSKVGSTDTQYF. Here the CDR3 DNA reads TGTGCCAGCAGCAAGGTCGGGTCCACAGATACGCAGTATTTT.

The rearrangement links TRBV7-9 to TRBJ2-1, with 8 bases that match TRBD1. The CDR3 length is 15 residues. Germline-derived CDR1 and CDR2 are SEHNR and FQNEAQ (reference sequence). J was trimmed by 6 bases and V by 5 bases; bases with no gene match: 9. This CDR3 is CASSAPGTGRNEQFF. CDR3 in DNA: TGTGCCAGCAGCGCCCCCGGGACAGGTCGCAATGAGCAGTTCTTC.

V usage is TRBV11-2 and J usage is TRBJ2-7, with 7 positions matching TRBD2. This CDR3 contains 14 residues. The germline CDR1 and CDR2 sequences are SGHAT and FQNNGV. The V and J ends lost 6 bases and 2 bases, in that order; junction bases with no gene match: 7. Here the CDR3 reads CASRMRGLTYEQYF. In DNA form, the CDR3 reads TGTGCCAGCAGGATGAGGGGACTAACCTACGAGCAGTACTTC.

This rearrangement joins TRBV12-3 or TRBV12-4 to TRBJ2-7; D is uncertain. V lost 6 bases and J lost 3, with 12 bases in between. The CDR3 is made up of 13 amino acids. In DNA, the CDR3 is TGTGCCAGCAGCCCCGCCCTTCTCTACGAGCAGTACTTC. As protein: CASSPALLYEQYF.

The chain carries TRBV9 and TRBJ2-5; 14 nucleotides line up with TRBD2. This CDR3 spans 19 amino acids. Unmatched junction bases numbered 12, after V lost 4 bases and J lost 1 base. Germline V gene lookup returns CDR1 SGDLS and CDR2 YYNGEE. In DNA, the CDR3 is TGTGCCAGCAGCCTAGGGGGGACTAGCGGGAGCTGGGGCCAAGAGACCCAGTACTTC. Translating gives CASSLGGTSGSWGQETQYF.

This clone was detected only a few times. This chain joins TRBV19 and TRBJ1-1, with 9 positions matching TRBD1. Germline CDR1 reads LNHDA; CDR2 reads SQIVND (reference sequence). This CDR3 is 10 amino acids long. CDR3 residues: CGTGDTEAFF. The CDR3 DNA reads TGTGGGACAGGGGACACTGAAGCTTTCTTT.

CDR3 region: CASSLGAGGATNEKLFF. The CDR3 DNA sequence: TGCGCCAGCAGCTTGGGTGCAGGGGGCGCAACTAATGAAAAACTGTTTTTT. The chain is built from TRBV5-1 and TRBJ1-4; 8 positions match TRBD1. The CDR3 is 17 amino acids. Losses at the gene ends were 0 bases for V and 0 bases for J; bases not matched to a gene: 4. Germline V gene data show CDR1 as SGHRS and CDR2 as YFSETQ.

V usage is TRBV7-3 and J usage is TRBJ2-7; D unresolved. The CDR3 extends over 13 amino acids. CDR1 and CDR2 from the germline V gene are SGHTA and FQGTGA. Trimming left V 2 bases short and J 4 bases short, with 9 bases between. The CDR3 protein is CASSLFGGYEQYF. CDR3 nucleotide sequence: TGTGCCAGCAGCTTATTTGGCGGATACGAGCAGTACTTC.

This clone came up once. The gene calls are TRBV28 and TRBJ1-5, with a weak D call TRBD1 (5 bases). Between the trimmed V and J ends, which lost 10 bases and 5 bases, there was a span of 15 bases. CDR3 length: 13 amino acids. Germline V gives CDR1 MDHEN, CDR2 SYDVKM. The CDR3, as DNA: TGTGCCACAACCACGGGGGGTTATCAGCCCCAGCATTTT. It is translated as CATTTGGYQPQHF.

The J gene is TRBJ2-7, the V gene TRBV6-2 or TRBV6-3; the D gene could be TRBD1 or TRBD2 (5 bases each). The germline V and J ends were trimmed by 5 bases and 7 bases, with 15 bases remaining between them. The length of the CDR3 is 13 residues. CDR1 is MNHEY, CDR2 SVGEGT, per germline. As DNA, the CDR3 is TGTGCCAGCAGTACCGCCGGGGCTTGGGAGCAGTACTTC. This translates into CASSTAGAWEQYF.

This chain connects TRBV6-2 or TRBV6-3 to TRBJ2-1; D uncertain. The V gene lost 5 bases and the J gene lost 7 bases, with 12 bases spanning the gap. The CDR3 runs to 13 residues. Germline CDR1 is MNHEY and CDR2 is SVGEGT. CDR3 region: CASSTGPSNEQFF. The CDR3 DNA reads TGTGCCAGCAGTACGGGCCCCTCAAATGAGCAGTTCTTC.

CDR3 residues: CASSTEGGGNQPQHF. CDR3 nucleotides: TGTGCCAGTAGTACAGAAGGAGGGGGCAATCAGCCCCAGCATTTT. This sequence joins TRBV19 and TRBJ1-5; the D gene is possibly TRBD1 (5 bases). Germline CDR1 LNHDA, CDR2 SQIVND (reference sequence). Trimming took 4 bases from V and 2 from J, leaving 12 bases between them. The CDR3 totals 15 residues.

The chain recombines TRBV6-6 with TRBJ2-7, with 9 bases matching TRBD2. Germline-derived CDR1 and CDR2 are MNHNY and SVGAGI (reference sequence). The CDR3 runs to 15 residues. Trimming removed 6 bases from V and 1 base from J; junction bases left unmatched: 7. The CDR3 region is CASSWGLADSYEQYF. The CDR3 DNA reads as TGTGCCAGCAGCTGGGGACTAGCCGATTCCTACGAGCAGTACTTC.

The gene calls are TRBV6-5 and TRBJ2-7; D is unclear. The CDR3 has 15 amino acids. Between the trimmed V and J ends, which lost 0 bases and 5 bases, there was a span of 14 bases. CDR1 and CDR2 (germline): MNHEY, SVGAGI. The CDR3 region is CASSYSFSSEDEQYF. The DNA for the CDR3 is TGTGCCAGCAGTTACTCGTTCTCGTCCGAGGACGAGCAGTACTTC.

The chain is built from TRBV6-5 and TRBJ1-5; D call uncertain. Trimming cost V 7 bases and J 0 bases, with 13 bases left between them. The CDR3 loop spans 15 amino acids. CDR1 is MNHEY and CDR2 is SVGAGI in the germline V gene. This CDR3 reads CASNPRENSNQPQHF. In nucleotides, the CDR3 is TGTGCCAGCAACCCCCGGGAAAATAGCAATCAGCCCCAGCATTTT.